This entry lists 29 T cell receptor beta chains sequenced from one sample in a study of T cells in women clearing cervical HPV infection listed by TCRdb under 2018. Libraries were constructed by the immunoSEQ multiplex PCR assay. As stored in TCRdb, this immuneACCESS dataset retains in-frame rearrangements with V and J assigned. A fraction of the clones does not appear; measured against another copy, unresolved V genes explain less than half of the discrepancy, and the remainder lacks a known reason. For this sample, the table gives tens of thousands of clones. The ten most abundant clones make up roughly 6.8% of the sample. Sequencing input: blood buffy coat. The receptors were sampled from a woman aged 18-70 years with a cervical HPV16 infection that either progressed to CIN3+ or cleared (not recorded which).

The sequenced part of the CDR3 DNA is TGTGCCAGCAGGGAAGTTAACTATGGT. This gives the protein CASREVNYG. The CDR3 in its entirety is CASREVNYGQYF. The chain links TRBV19 to TRBJ2-4; a possible D gene is TRBD1 (5 bases). From the germline J gene comes the end of the CDR3, since the read stops 3 residues before it. The CDR3 runs to 12 residues. Germline assignment: CDR1 LNHDA and CDR2 SQIVND (reference sequence). Full variable domain (missing parts from reference TRBV19 and TRBJ2-4): DGGITQSPKYLFRKEGQNVTLSCEQNLNHDAMYWYRQDPGQGLRLIYYSQIVNDFQKGDIAEGYSVSREKKESFPLTVTSAQKNPTAFYLCASREVNYGQYFGAGTRLSVL.

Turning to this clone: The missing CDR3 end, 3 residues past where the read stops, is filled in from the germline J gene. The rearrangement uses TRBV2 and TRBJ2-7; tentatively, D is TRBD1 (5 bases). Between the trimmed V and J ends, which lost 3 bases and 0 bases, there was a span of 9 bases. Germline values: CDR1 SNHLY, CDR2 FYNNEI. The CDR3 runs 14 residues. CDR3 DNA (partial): TGTGCCAGCAGTGACCGGACACACTCCTACGAG. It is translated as CASSDRTHSYE. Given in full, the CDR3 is CASSDRTHSYEQYF. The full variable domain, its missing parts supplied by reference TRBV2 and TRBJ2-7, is EPEVTQTPSHQVTQMGQEVILRCVPISNHLYFYWYRQILGQKVEFLVSFYNNEISEKSEIFDDQFSVERPDGSNFTLKIRSTKLEDSAMYFCASSDRTHSYEQYFGPGTRLTVT.

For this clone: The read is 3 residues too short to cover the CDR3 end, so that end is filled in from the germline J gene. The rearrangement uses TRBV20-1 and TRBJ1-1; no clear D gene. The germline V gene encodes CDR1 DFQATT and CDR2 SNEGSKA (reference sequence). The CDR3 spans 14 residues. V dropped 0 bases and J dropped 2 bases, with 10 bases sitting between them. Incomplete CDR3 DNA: TGCAGTGCTAGAGATAGCGACTTCAACACTGAA. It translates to CSARDSDFNTE. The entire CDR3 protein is CSARDSDFNTEAFF.

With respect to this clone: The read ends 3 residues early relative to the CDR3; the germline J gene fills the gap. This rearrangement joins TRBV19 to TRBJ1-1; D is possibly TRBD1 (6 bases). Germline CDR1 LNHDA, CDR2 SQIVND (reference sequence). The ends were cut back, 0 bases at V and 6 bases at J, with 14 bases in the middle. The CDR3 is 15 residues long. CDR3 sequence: CASSIDLGAGPEAFF. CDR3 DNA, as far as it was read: TGTGCCAGTAGTATAGATCTGGGGGCCGGGCCTGAA.

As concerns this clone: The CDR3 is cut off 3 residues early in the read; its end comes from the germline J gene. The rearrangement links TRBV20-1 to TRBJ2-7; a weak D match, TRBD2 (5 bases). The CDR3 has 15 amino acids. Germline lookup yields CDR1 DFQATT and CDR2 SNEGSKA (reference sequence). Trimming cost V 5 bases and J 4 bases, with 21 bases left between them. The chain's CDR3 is CSAGRGTALGYEQYF. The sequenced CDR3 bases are TGCAGTGCTGGCCGGGGAACCGCCTTGGGGTACGAG.

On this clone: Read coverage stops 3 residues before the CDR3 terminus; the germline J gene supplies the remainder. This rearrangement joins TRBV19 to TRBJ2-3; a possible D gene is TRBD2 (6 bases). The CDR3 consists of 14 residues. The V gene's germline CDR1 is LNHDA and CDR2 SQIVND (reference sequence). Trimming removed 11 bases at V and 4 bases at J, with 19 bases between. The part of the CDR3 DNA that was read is TGTGCCGGCTCGTCCAGCGGGTGGGCAGATACG. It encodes CAGSSSGWADT. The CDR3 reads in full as CAGSSSGWADTQYF.

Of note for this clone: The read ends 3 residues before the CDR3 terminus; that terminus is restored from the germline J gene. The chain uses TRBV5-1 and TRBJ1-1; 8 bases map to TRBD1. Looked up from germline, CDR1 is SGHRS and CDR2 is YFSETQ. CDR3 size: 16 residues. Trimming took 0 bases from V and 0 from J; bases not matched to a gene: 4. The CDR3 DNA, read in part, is TGCGCCAGCAGCTTGGACGGGACAGGATTGAACACTGAA. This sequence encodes CASSLDGTGLNTE. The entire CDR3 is CASSLDGTGLNTEAFF.

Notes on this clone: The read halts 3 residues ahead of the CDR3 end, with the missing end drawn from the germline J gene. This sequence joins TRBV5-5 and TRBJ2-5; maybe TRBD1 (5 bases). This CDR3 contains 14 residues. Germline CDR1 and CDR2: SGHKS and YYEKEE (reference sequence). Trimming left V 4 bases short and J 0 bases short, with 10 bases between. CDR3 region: CASSLQTDQETQYF. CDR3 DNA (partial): TGTGCCAGCAGCCTCCAGACAGACCAAGAGACC.

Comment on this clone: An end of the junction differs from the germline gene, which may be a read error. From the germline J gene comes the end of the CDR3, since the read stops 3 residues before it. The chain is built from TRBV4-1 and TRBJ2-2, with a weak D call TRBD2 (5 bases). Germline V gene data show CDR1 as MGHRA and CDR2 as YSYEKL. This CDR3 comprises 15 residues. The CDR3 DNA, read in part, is TGCACCAGCAGCCAAGAACGGCTAGCCCGAAGGGAG. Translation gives CTSSQERLARRE. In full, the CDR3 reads CTSSQERLARRELFF.

The part of the CDR3 DNA that was read is TGTGCCAGTAGTTACGGACAGGATAATTCACCC. Translated, it gives CASSYGQDNSP. The whole CDR3 is CASSYGQDNSPLHF. The chain combines TRBV19 with TRBJ1-6, with TRBD1 matching 7 bases. The read ends 3 residues shy of where the CDR3 ends; the end is completed using the germline J gene. V gave up 5 bases and J gave up 5 bases; unmatched junction bases: 3. Germline V gene data show CDR1 as LNHDA and CDR2 as SQIVND (reference sequence). This CDR3 spans 14 amino acids.

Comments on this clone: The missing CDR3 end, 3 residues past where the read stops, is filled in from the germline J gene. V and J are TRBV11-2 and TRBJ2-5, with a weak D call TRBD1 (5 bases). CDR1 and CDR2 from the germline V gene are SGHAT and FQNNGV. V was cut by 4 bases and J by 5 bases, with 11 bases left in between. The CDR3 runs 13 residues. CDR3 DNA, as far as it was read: TGTGCCAGCAGCTCCGACAGTAGGGAGACC. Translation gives CASSSDSRET. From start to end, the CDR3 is CASSSDSRETQYF.

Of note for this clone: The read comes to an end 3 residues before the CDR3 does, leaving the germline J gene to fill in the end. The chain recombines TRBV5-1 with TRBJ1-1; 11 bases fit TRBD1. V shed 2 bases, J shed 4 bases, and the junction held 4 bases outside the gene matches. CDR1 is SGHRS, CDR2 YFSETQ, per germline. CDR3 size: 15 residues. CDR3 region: CASSFGQGASTEAFF. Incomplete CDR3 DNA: TGCGCCAGCAGCTTCGGACAGGGGGCGAGCACTGAA.

This CDR3 is CASSLIGQAGNTIYF. The covered CDR3 bases are TGTGCCAGCAGCTTAATCGGACAGGCTGGAAACACC. V gene TRBV11-2 combines with J gene TRBJ1-3; 7 bases fit TRBD1. The read terminates 3 residues before the CDR3 end, so the remaining end is supplied by the germline J gene. Germline V gene data show CDR1 as SGHAT and CDR2 as FQNNGV. CDR3 length: 15 amino acids. The V gene end was trimmed by 2 bases and the J gene end by 2 bases; junction bases not matched to a gene: 3.

CDR3 sequence: CAITVTINTEAFF. CDR3 DNA (partial): TGTGCCATCACCGTGACAATAAACACTGAA. The chain has TRBV10-3 and TRBJ1-1; no clear D. Coverage ceases 3 residues before the CDR3 finishes, and the germline J gene fills in the end. CDR3 size: 13 residues. Trimming took 7 bases from V and 2 from J, leaving 11 bases between them. The V gene's germline CDR1 is ENHRY and CDR2 SYGVKD.

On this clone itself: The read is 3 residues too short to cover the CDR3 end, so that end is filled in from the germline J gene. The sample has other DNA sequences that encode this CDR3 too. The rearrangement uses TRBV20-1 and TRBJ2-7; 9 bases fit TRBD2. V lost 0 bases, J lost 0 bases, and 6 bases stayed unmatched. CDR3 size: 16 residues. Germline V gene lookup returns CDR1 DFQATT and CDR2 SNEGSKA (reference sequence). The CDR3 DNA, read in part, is TGCAGTGCTAGAGATCGCTCTAGCGGGGACTCCTACGAG. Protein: CSARDRSSGDSYE. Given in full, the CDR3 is CSARDRSSGDSYEQYF.

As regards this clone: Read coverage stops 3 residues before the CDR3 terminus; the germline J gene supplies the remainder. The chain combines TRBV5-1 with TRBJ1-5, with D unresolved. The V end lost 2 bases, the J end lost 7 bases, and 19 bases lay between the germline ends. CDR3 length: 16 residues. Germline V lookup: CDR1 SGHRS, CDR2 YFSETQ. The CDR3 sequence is CASSLGVSRGDQPQHF. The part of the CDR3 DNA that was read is TGCGCCAGCAGCTTAGGCGTCAGTCGGGGAGACCAGCCC. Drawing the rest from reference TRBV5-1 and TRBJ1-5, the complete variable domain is KAGVTQTPRYLIKTRGQQVTLSCSPISGHRSVSWYQQTPGQGLQFLFEYFSETQRNKGNFPGRFSGRQFSNSRSEMNVSTLELGDSALYLCASSLGVSRGDQPQHFGDGTRLSIL.

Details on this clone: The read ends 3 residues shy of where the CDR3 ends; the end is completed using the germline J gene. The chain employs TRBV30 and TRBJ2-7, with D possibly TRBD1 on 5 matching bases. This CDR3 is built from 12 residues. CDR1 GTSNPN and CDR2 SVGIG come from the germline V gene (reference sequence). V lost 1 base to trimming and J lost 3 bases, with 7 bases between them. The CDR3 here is CAWSEGVYEQYF. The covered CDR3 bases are TGTGCCTGGAGTGAAGGGGTCTACGAG.

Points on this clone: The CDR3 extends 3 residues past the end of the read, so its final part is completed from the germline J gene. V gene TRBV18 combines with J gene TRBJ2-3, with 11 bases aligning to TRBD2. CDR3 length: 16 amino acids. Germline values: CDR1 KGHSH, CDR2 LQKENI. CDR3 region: CASSQVAGGPRKTQYF. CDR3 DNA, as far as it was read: TGTGCCAGCTCACAAGTAGCGGGAGGGCCACGGAAGACG.

CDR3 amino acids: CAWRTGKGYTF. CDR3 bases read: TGTGCCTGGAGAACAGGGAAAGGC. The rearrangement joins TRBV30 to TRBJ1-2; D may be TRBD1 (6 bases). Read coverage stops 3 residues before the CDR3 terminus; the germline J gene supplies the remainder. Per the germline V gene, CDR1 is GTSNPN and CDR2 is SVGIG (reference sequence). This CDR3 spans 11 amino acids.

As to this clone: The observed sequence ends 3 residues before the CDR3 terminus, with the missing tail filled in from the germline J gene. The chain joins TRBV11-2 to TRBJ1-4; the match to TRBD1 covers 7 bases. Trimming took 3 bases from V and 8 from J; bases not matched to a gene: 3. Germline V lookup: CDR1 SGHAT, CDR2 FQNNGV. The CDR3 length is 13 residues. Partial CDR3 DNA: TGTGCCAGCAGCTTTGGAGGGGGCGAAAAA. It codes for CASSFGGGEK. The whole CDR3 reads CASSFGGGEKLFF.

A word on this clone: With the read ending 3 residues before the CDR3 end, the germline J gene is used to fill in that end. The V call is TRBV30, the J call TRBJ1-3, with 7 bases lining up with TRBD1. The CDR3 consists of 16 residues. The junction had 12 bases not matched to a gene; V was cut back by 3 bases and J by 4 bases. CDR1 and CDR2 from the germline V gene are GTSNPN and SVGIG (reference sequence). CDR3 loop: CAWSGPYGTVGNTIYF. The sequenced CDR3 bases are TGTGCCTGGAGCGGGCCCTACGGGACAGTCGGAAACACC. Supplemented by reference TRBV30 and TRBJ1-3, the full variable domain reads SQTIHQWPATLVQPVGSPLSLECTVEGTSNPNLYWYRQAAGRGLQLLFYSVGIGQISSEVPQNLSASRPQDRQFILSSKKLLLSDSGFYLCAWSGPYGTVGNTIYFGEGSWLTVV.

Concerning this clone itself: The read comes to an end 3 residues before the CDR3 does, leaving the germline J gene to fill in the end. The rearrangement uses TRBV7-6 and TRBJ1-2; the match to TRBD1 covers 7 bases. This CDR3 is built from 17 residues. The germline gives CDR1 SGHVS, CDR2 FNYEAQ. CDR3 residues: CASSPTQTGFYLDDYTF. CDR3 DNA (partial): TGTGCCAGCAGCCCCACCCAGACAGGGTTCTACCTCGACGAC.

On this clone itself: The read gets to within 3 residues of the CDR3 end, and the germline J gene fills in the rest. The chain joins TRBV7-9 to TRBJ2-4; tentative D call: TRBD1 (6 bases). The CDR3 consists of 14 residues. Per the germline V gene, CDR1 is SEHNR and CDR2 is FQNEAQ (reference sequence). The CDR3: CASSLLTGNYGQYF. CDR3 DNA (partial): TGTGCCAGCAGCTTGCTTACAGGGAACTATGGT.

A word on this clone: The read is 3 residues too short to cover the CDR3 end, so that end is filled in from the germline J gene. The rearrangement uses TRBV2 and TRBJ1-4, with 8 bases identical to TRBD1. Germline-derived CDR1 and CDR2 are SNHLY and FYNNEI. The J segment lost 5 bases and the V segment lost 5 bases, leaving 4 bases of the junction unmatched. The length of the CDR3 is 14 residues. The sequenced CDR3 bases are TGTGCCAGCAGTTCAGGGGGCTTAAATGAAAAA. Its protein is CASSSGGLNEK. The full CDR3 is CASSSGGLNEKLFF.

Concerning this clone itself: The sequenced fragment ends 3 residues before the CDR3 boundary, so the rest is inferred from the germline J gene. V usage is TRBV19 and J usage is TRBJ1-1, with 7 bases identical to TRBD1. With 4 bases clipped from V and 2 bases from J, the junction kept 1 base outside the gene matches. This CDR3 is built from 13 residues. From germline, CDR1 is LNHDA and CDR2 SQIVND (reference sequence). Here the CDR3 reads CASSRTGNTEAFF. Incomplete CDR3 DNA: TGTGCCAGTAGTAGGACAGGCAACACTGAA. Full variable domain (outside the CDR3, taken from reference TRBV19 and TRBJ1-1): DGGITQSPKYLFRKEGQNVTLSCEQNLNHDAMYWYRQDPGQGLRLIYYSQIVNDFQKGDIAEGYSVSREKKESFPLTVTSAQKNPTAFYLCASSRTGNTEAFFGQGTRLTVV.

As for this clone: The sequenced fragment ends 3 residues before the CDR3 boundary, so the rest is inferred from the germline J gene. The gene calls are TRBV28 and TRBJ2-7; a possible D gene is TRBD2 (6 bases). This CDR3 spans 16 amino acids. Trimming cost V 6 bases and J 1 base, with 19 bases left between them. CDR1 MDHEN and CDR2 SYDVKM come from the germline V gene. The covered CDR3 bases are TGTGCCAGCAGGGATGATATAGCGGCGCTGTCCTACGAG. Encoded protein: CASRDDIAALSYE. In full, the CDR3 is CASRDDIAALSYEQYF.

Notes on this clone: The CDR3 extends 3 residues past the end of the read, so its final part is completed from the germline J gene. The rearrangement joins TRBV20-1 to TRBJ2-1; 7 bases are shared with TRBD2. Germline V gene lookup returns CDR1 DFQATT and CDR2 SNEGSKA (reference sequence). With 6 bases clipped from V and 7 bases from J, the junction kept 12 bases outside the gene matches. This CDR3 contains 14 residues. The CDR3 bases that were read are TGCAGTGCCCATCCAGGACTAGGCTGGAATGAG. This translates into CSAHPGLGWNE. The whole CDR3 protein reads CSAHPGLGWNEQFF.

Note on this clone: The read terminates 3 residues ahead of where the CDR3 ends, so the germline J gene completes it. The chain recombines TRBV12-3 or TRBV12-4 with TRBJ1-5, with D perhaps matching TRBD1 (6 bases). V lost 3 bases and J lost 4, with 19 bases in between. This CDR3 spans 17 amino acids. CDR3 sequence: CASSLGAGEWGNQPQHF. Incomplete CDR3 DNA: TGTGCCAGCAGTTTGGGTGCAGGGGAATGGGGTAATCAGCCC.

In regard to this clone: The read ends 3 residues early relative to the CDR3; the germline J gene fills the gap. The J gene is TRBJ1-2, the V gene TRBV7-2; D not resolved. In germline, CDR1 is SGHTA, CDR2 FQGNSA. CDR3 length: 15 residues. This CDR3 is CASSLVGGISYDYTF. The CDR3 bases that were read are TGTGCCAGCAGCTTAGTCGGCGGAATCTCCTACGAC.